Reported below is one T cell receptor (beta chain). Its target is not known. Patients were all untreated before their thyroid surgery. This sample is drawn from a study of metastatic and nonmetastatic thyroid tumors. Study overall: Repertoire data that came from the blood and tumor or nodule tissue of malignant and benign thyroid patients were compared. Broader study findings: The reported finding was significantly higher TCR beta diversity in malignant thyroid tumors relative to benign nodules, in blood and tumor.

TCRdb reanalyzed the PCR reads with MiXCR. The table has approximately 26,000 clones, roughly 26% seen once. The specimen sequenced was blood. The origin of this receptor is a female donor with papillary thyroid cancer or a benign thyroid nodule (not recorded which). Some clones in this sample may be carry-over from other donors' samples.

The chain's CDR3 is CASSYYVLGTEAFF. The CDR3 DNA follows: TGTGCCAGCAGTTATTACGTCTTGGGCACTGAAGCTTTCTTT. The chain employs TRBV6-9 and TRBJ1-1; no definite D call. Germline CDR1 reads MNHGY; CDR2 reads SVAAGI. V was pared by 1 base and J by 4 bases, with 10 bases between. This CDR3 comprises 14 residues.